This TCR beta chain was found in a study of T-cell reconstitution after alpha-beta-depleted transplantation in children. Molecular barcoding with unique molecular identifiers was used for the TCRbeta library. In TCRdb, the PCR reads were re-called with MiXCR into one record per CDR3 protein. The repertoire consists of about 300,000 distinct CDR3 sequences, with 7.5% to 9% occurring once and the leading ten covering around 9.8%. Germline assignment: CDR1 SGHDN and CDR2 FVKESK. This CDR3 is 13 amino acids long. V was cut by 0 bases and J by 9 bases, with 9 bases left in between. The table lists this clonotype with many counts. Its specificity is not known. Study-wide points: One year post-transplant, T-cell counts and diversity were largely derived from T cells produced anew. Several hundred expanded graft clones reportedly gave rise to the alpha-beta T cells present about two months after transplant. Certain patients had high TCRbeta diversity at day 60, and it came from recipient T cells and thymic progenitors that survived.

The clonotype was recovered from a female patient between 2 and 10 years old who had a stem cell transplant for Fanconi anemia, so the T cells may come from the graft donor. The specimen was peripheral blood, collected 360 days after TCRalphabeta/CD19-depleted stem cell transplant. The V and J genes are TRBV14 and TRBJ2-1, with D maybe TRBD2 (5 bases). The CDR3 region has the DNA TGTGCCAGCAGCCAAGATCTTCGGGGTGAGCAGTTCTTC. It is translated as CASSQDLRGEQFF.